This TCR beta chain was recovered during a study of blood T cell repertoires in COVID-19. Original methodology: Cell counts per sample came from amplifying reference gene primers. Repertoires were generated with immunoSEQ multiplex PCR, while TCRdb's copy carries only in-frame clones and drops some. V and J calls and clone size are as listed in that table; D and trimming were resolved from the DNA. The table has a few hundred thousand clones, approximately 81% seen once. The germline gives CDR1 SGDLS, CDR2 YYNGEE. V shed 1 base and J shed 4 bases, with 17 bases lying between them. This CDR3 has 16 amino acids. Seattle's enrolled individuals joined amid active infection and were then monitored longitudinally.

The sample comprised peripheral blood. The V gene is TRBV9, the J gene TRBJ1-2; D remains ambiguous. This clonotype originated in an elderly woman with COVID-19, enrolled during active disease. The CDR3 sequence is CASSVSGGLTSYGYTF. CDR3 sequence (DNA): TGTGCCAGCAGCGTATCGGGAGGCCTTACTTCCTATGGCTACACCTTC.